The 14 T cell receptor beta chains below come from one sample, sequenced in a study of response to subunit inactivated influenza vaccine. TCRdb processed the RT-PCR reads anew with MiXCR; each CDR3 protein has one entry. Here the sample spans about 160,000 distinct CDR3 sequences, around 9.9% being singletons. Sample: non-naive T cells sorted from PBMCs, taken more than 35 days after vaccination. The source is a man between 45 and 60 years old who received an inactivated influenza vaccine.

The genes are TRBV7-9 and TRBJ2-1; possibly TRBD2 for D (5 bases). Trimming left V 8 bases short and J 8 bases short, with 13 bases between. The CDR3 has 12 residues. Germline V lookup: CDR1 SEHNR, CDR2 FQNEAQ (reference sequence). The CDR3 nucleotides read TGTGCCAGCGGAACTAGGGTAGATGAGCAGTTCTTC. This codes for CASGTRVDEQFF.

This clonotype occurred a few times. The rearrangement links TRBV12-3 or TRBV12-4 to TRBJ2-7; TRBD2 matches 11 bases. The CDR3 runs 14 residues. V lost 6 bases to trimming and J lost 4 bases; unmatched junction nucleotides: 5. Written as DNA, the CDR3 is TGTGCCAGCAGCTTTAGCGGGGGGGCGTACGAGCAGTACTTC. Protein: CASSFSGGAYEQYF.

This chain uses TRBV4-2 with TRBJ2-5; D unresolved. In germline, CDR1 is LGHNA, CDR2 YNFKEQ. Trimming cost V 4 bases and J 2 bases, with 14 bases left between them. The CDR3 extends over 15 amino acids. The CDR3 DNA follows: TGTGCCAGCAGCCGGGTTATGGCTAGTCAAGAGACCCAGTACTTC. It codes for CASSRVMASQETQYF.

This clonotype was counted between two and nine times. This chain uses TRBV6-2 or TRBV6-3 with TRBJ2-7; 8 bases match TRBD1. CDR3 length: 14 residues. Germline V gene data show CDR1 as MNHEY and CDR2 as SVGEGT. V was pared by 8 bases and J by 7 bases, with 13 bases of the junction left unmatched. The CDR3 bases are TGTGCCAGCTCAGGGGGACAGGTCTCTGGAGAGCAGTACTTC. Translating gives CASSGGQVSGEQYF.

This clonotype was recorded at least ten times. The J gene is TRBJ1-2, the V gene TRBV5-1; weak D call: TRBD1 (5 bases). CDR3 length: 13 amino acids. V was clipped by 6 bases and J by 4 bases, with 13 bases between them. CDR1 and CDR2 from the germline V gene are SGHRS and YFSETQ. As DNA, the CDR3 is TGCGCCAGCACCCATCAGGGTGGCTATGGCTACACCTTC. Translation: CASTHQGGYGYTF.

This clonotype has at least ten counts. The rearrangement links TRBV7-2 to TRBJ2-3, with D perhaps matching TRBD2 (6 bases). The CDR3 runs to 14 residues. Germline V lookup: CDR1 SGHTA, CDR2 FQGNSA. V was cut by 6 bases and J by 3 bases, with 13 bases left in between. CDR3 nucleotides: TGTGCCAGCAGACCCGGGGGAAGGACAGATACGCAGTATTTT. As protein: CASRPGGRTDTQYF.

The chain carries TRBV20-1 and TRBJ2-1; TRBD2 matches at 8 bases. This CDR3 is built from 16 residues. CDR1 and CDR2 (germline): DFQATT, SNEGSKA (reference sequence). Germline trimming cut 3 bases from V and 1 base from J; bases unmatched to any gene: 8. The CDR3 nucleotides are TGCAGTGCTAGGGTCCGGGGGGGCCGATCCTACAATGAGCAGTTCTTC. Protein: CSARVRGGRSYNEQFF.

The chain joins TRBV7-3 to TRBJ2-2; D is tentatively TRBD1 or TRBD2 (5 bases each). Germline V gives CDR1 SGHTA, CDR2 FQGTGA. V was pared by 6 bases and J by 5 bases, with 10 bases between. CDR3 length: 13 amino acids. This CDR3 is CASSKGETGELFF. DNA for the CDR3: TGTGCCAGCAGTAAAGGGGAGACCGGGGAGCTGTTTTTT.

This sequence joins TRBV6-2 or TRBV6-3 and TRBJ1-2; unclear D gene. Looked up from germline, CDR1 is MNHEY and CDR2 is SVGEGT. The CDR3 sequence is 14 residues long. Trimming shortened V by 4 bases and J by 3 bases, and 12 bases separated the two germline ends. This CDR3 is CASSSSIPYYGYTF. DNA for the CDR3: TGTGCCAGCAGTTCCTCCATCCCCTACTATGGCTACACCTTC.

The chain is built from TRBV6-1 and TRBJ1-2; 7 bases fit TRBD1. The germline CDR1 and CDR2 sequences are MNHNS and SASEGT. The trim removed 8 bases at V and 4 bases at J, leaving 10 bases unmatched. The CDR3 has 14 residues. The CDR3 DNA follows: TGTGCCAGCGCCCAAAGACAGGGACGCTATGGCTACACCTTC. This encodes CASAQRQGRYGYTF.

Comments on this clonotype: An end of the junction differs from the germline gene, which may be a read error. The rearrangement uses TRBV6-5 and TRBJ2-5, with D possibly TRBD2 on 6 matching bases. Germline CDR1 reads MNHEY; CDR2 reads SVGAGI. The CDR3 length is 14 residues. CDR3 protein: CASSYVGGKEIQYF. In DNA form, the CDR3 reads TGTGCCAGCAGTTACGTGGGAGGCAAAGAGATCCAGTACTTC.

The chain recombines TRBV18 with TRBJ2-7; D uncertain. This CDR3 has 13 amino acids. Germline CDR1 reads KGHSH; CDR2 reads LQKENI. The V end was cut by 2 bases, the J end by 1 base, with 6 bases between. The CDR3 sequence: CASSPTESYEQYF. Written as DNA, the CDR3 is TGTGCCAGCTCACCAACAGAGTCCTACGAGCAGTACTTC.

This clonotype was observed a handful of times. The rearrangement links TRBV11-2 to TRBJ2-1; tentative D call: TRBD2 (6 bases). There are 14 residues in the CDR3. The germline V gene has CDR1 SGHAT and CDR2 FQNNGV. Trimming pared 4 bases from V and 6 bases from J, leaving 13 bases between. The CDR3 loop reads CASSYPSTSNEQFF. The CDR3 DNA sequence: TGTGCCAGCAGCTACCCCTCGACTAGCAATGAGCAGTTCTTC. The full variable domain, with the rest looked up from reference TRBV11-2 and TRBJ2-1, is EAGVAQSPRYKIIEKRQSVAFWCNPISGHATLYWYQQILGQGPKLLIQFQNNGVVDDSQLPKDRFSAERLKGVDSTLKIQPAKLEDSAVYLCASSYPSTSNEQFFGPGTRLTVL.

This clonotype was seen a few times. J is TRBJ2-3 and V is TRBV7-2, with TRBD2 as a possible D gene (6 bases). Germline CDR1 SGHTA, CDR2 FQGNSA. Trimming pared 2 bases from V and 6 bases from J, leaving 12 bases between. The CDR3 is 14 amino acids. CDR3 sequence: CASSLLPGADTQYF. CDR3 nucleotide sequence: TGTGCCAGCAGCTTACTTCCGGGAGCGGATACGCAGTATTTT.